The source of this T cell receptor (beta chain) is a study of T cells in localized non-small cell lung cancer. General study findings and limits: Sequencing was limited to one tumor region, leaving the possibility of heterogeneity open. Peak T cell clonality was found in uninvolved adjacent lung, exceeding tumor. Adjacent lung tissue had a median 57 of the top 100 clones found in the tumor. In the blood, greater T cell density corresponded to longer overall survival.

Per the germline V gene, CDR1 is SGHRS and CDR2 is YFSETQ. This CDR3 has 15 residues. The V gene end was trimmed by 4 bases and the J gene end by 2 bases; junction bases not matched to a gene: 6. With regard to this clone: The target antigen is unknown.

Some clones are missing from TCRdb's copy, which holds only in-frame ones; the method was immunoSEQ multiplex PCR. The data contain approximately 20,000 clones, 75% to 95% of them singletons. This TCR was recovered from a male donor older than 55 with stage I squamous cell lung carcinoma. Material: peripheral blood, obtained before any cancer treatment. The genes are TRBV5-1 and TRBJ2-1; TRBD2 agrees at 7 bases. The CDR3 nucleotides are TGCGCCAGCAGCCCTACGGGAGGTGCCTACAATGAGCAGTTCTTC. Encoded protein: CASSPTGGAYNEQFF.